One T cell receptor beta chain is described in this entry. The target antigen is unknown. CDR3 length: 16 amino acids. Assay used: immunoSEQ multiplex PCR; TCRdb lists only in-frame clones, some missing. The repertoire holds around 72,000 clones, with approximately 90% as singletons. This sample was included in a study of OX40 agonist ivuxolimab in advanced cancers. Study results and caveats: Certain nonresponders additionally had low normalized T-cell clonal expansion. Antigen specificity was not determined for the expanded peripheral T cells.

Autoimmune disease history or systemic immunosuppression led to patients being barred. Baseline, cycle 4 day 1, and cycle 7 day 1 were the blood sampling points. The chain couples TRBV21-1 to TRBJ1-5. TRBV21-1 is shown as a pseudogene. The sample here was CD4+ or CD8+ T cells sorted from blood, taken in a trial of the OX40 agonist ivuxolimab. This clonotype was sampled from an adult with an advanced solid tumor such as melanoma, head and neck, liver or kidney cancer. The CDR3, as DNA: TGTGCCAGCAGCAAAGAACGGGGGTGGGGCAATCAGCCCCAGCATTTT. It is translated as CASSKERGWGNQPQHF.